Sequencing of this T cell receptor beta chain was carried out in a study of blood T cell repertoires in COVID-19. Study information: Acute and convalescent COVID-19 samples came from the United States, Italy and Spain. T cells, B-cell-depleted T cells, or PBMCs provided the cDNA or gDNA that served as material.

In the original analysis: Scientists estimated how many nucleated cells there were by amplifying reference gene primers. Data came from immunoSEQ multiplex PCR; TCRdb stores just in-frame clones and leaves some out. V, J and clone size derive from that table, while D and trimming were established from the DNA sequence. Of some 150,000 clones detected, roughly 82% appear once; the ten largest clones hold around 4.8%. The CDR3 consists of 17 residues. V dropped 4 bases and J dropped 4 bases, with 22 bases sitting between them. CDR1 is MNHNS and CDR2 is SASEGT in the germline V gene. The J gene is TRBJ2-5, the V gene TRBV6-1, with a possible D match to TRBD2 (6 bases). Sequencing input: peripheral blood. This TCR derives from a human donor in a cohort sampled during active COVID-19. The DNA for the CDR3 is TGTGCCAGCAGTGTACTCCCCGGGGGAGTCAAAGGAGAGACCCAGTACTTC. It codes for CASSVLPGGVKGETQYF.